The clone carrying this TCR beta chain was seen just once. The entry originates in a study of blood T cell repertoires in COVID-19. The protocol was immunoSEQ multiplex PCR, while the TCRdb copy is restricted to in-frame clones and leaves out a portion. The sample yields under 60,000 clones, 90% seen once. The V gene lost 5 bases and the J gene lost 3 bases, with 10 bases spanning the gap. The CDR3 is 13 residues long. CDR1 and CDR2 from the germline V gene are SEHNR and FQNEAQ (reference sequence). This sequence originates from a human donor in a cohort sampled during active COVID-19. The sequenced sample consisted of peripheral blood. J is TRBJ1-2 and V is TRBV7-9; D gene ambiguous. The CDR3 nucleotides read TGTGCCAGCAGCCCCCGCGGAGACTATGGCTACACCTTC. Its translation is CASSPRGDYGYTF.